The present T cell receptor (beta chain) was sequenced within a study of CD8+ T cells in alopecia areata. Whole-study findings and limits: Researchers say the link of baseline CD8+ expansion to response remains uncertain, with one nonresponder. An increase in clonality over normal scalp was evident in lesional scalp, especially alopecia totalis/universalis.

Extracted RNA was reverse transcribed into cDNA, the sequencing template. Clones were read by immunoSEQ multiplex PCR, and TCRdb kept only the in-frame ones, dropping some. The sample holds roughly 170,000 clones, under 60% seen once. For this clone: Antigen: not known.

The CDR3 has 14 amino acids. The germline V and J ends were trimmed by 2 bases and 5 bases, with 12 bases remaining between them. The germline CDR1 and CDR2 sequences are MNHEY and SVGAGI. Treatment in this sample: oral pan-JAK inhibitor, 5-10 mg twice daily. Both peripheral blood and punch biopsies of lesional scalp skin were obtained from patients who had alopecia areata. PBMC-derived CD4+ and CD8+ T cells were sorted. This sequence originates from a human donor with alopecia areata. The chain combines TRBV6-5 with TRBJ1-2; possible D gene TRBD1, 6 bases. The sequencing here drew on CD8+ T cells sorted from blood, taken at week 24, from a patient treated with tofacitinib. CDR3: CASSYGGREYGYTF. The CDR3 DNA sequence: TGTGCCAGCAGTTACGGGGGGCGCGAGTATGGCTACACCTTC.